Presented here are 32 T cell receptor beta chains from one specimen sequenced in a study of kidney transplant recipient with SARS-CoV-2 infection. Each CDR3 protein is one row after TCRdb ran MiXCR on the reads. The sample has 200,000 to 300,000 distinct CDR3 sequences, 29% seen once; the top ten hold roughly 7%. Specimen: a blood sample, collected at baseline and around day 120 from a kidney transplant recipient. The receptors derive from a male patient between 25 and 39 years old who had COVID-19 and was a kidney transplant recipient. Certain T cells may be donor cells from the graft.

This clonotype was observed at least ten times. V and J are TRBV3-1 and TRBJ1-1; D gene ambiguous. The CDR3 is made up of 14 amino acids. Germline-derived CDR1 and CDR2 are LGHDT and YNNKEL (reference sequence). Trimming removed 4 bases at V and 5 bases at J, with 14 bases between. CDR3 region: CASSPQAAKTEAFF. The CDR3 DNA sequence: TGTGCCAGCAGCCCGCAAGCGGCGAAAACTGAAGCTTTCTTT. The variable domain in full, with the rest retrieved from reference TRBV3-1 and TRBJ1-1, is DTAVSQTPKYLVTQMGNDKSIKCEQNLGHDTMYWYKQDSKKFLKIMFSYNNKELIINETVPNRFSPKSPDKAHLNLHINSLELGDSAVYFCASSPQAAKTEAFFGQGTRLTVV.

With regard to this clonotype: This may arise from a read error, as a much more abundant clone is one base away. The chain recombines TRBV6-6 with TRBJ1-1; D gene ambiguous. The CDR3 has 13 residues. V lost 4 bases, J lost 5 bases, and 11 bases lay in between. Germline values: CDR1 MNHNY, CDR2 SVGAGI (reference sequence). CDR3 region: CASSCEVYTEAFF. The CDR3 DNA reads TGTGCCAGCAGTTGCGAGGTCTATACTGAAGCTTTCTTT.

This clonotype occurred once. A read error may explain this, as a much larger clone is one base away. V gene TRBV6-5 combines with J gene TRBJ1-1, with D possibly matching TRBD1 (5 bases). Germline values: CDR1 MNHEY, CDR2 SVGAGI. This CDR3 is built from 15 residues. V lost 7 bases, J lost 6 bases, and 21 bases lay in between. CDR3 bases: TGTGCCAGCATCTTAAAGGGGAAAGGGGCACCTGAAGCTTTCTTT. It encodes CASILKGKGAPEAFF.

This clonotype was seen at least ten times. V gene TRBV2 combines with J gene TRBJ2-3, with 7 bases that match TRBD2. Germline CDR1 reads SNHLY; CDR2 reads FYNNEI. Trimming cost V 6 bases and J 2 bases; bases outside gene matches: 8. This CDR3 is 15 amino acids long. CDR3 nucleotide sequence: TGTGCCAGCAGACGTAGCGGGTACTTCACAGATACGCAGTATTTT. Amino acids: CASRRSGYFTDTQYF.

Concerning this clonotype itself: This may be a read error: a much more frequent sequence differs by one nucleotide. V is TRBV7-6 and J is TRBJ1-2, with a possible D match to TRBD1 (5 bases). The CDR3 has 14 amino acids. Germline V gene data show CDR1 as SGHVS and CDR2 as FNYEAQ. The CDR3 nucleotides are TGTACCAGCAGCTCACAGACAGTTATGAAGGACTACACCTTC. This gives the protein CTSSSQTVMKDYTF.

This clonotype was seen many times. The chain combines TRBV19 with TRBJ1-2; D unresolved. The CDR3 is 17 residues long. Per germline, CDR1 LNHDA and CDR2 SQIVND (reference sequence). Trimming pared 5 bases from V and 4 bases from J, leaving 23 bases between. CDR3 in amino acids: CASSCHKTNRKTYGYTF. The CDR3 nucleotides read TGTGCCAGTAGTTGTCACAAGACAAATCGAAAGACCTATGGCTACACCTTC.

This clonotype was seen ten or more times. This chain uses TRBV24-1 with TRBJ2-6, with D possibly being TRBD2 (5 bases). Between the trimmed V and J ends, which lost 5 bases and 0 bases, there was a span of 13 bases. The CDR3 is made up of 17 amino acids. CDR1 and CDR2 (germline): KGHDR, SFDVKD. The CDR3: CATSGNGIFSGANVLTF. As DNA, the CDR3 is TGTGCCACCAGTGGTAACGGGATCTTCTCTGGGGCCAACGTCCTGACTTTC.

In this sample, this clonotype turned up many times. This sequence joins TRBV6-5 and TRBJ1-4; 10 positions agree with TRBD1. In germline, CDR1 is MNHEY, CDR2 SVGAGI. The junction had 1 base not matched to a gene; V was cut back by 4 bases and J by 5 bases. The CDR3 is 14 amino acids. The CDR3 reads CASSSGQGNEKLFF. The CDR3 DNA is TGTGCCAGCAGTTCGGGACAGGGGAATGAAAAACTGTTTTTT.

This clonotype has at least ten counts. The DNA of the CDR3 is TGTGGCAGTACACAGAGTGATAGCCGAAAGACCTATGGCTACACCTTC. It specifies CGSTQSDSRKTYGYTF. This sequence joins TRBV8-2 and TRBJ1-2. TRBV8-2 is designated a pseudogene. The CDR3 contains 16 residues.

Comments on this clonotype: One junction end disagrees with the germline gene, perhaps due to a read error. The chain has TRBV10-3 and TRBJ2-1; D gene ambiguous. This CDR3 has 16 residues. The germline gives CDR1 ENHRY, CDR2 SYGVKD. The DNA for the CDR3 is TGTACCATCAGTGAGTCTCTGGTGGGTTCCTACAATGAGCAGTTTTTC. Its translation: CTISESLVGSYNEQFF.

About this clonotype: This may be a read error, as it is one base from a much larger clone. The gene calls are TRBV9 and TRBJ1-2, with 12 positions matching TRBD1. The germline gives CDR1 SGDLS, CDR2 YYNGEE. The V segment lost 2 bases and the J segment 9 bases; nucleotides outside the gene matches: 8. There are 15 residues in the CDR3. The CDR3 coding sequence is TGTGCCAGCAGCGTCGAAGGGACAGGGGGCCGGAGCTACACCTTC. Protein: CASSVEGTGGRSYTF.

This clonotype turned up a few times. The chain links TRBV14 to TRBJ2-1; D remains ambiguous. Trimming took off 0 bases at V and 10 bases at J, with 10 bases between the two ends. CDR3 length: 13 amino acids. Germline V gives CDR1 SGHDN, CDR2 FVKESK. CDR3 bases: TGTGCCAGCAGCCAAGAAAGGTTAGGGGAGCAGTTCTTC. Translating it yields CASSQERLGEQFF. The entire variable domain, with the rest obtained from reference TRBV14 and TRBJ2-1, is as follows: EAGVTQFPSHSVIEKGQTVTLRCDPISGHDNLYWYRRVMGKEIKFLLHFVKESKQDESGMPNNRFLAERTGGTYSTLKVQPAELEDSGVYFCASSQERLGEQFFGPGTRLTVL.

In this sample, this clonotype turned up many times. The chain employs TRBV5-5 and TRBJ2-2; D is unclear. V dropped 7 bases and J dropped 0 bases, with 7 bases sitting between them. The CDR3 consists of 13 residues. CDR1 and CDR2 from the germline V gene are SGHKS and YYEKEE (reference sequence). The CDR3 DNA is TGTGCCAGCGACCTCGCGAACACCGGGGAGCTGTTTTTT. It encodes CASDLANTGELFF.

Regarding this clonotype: This may be a read error, as it is one base from a much larger clone. The gene calls are TRBV5-5 and TRBJ1-1; 7 bases map to TRBD1. V was clipped by 5 bases and J by 0 bases; unmatched bases: 10. Germline CDR1 is SGHKS and CDR2 is YYEKEE (reference sequence). The CDR3 is 16 amino acids. The CDR3 spells CASRLAGGGLNTEAFF. The DNA for the CDR3 is TGTGCCAGCAGGTTAGCAGGGGGTGGGTTGAACACTGAAGCTTTCTTT.

As concerns this clonotype: This sequence may be a read error, since a much larger clone differs from it by one base. The V and J genes are TRBV15 and TRBJ2-3; no definite D call. The end of the DNA aligns better with TRBJ2-7, so the J call may be wrong. CDR1 and CDR2 from the germline V gene are LNHNV and YYDKDF (reference sequence). This CDR3 has 15 amino acids. The CDR3 here is CATSRVGSSADGQYF. The CDR3 nucleotides read TGTGCCACCAGCAGAGTAGGGTCATCCGCGGACGGGCAGTACTTC.

This clonotype was detected a few times. A read error may explain this, as a much larger clone is one base away. The rearrangement uses TRBV6-6 and TRBJ1-2; no firm D call. The V and J ends lost 5 bases and 4 bases respectively, with 23 bases between them. CDR3 length: 17 amino acids. Germline lookup yields CDR1 MNHNY and CDR2 SVGAGI (reference sequence). The CDR3 spells CASSPRPGGRKTYGYTF. CDR3 bases: TGTGCCAGCAGTCCTCGTCCAGGTGGGAGAAAGACCTATGGCTACACCTTC.

As concerns this clonotype: A much larger clone lies one base from this, so it may be a read error. This chain joins TRBV19 and TRBJ1-4; D is ambiguous. V lost 3 bases, J lost 7 bases, and 15 bases lay in between. This CDR3 is 15 amino acids long. Germline CDR1 reads LNHDA; CDR2 reads SQIVND (reference sequence). The CDR3 protein is CASSMRGESIEKLFF. The CDR3 DNA is TGTGCCAGTAGTATGCGGGGAGAGTCTATTGAAAAACTGTTTTTT.

The chain employs TRBV7-6 and TRBJ1-2, with D uncertain. The germline gives CDR1 SGHVS, CDR2 FNYEAQ. The CDR3 consists of 17 residues. Trimming removed 5 bases from V and 4 bases from J, with 23 bases in between. Written as DNA, the CDR3 is TGTGCCAGCAGCGCAAATCCTGAATCTCGAAAGACCTATGGCTACACCTTC. This codes for CASSANPESRKTYGYTF.

This clonotype appeared many times. The CDR3, as DNA: TGTGCCAGCAGCTTGGAAATCGATTCACCCCTCCACTTT. Its translation: CASSLEIDSPLHF. The V call is TRBV5-6, the J call TRBJ1-6, with D unclear. The CDR3 spans 13 residues. CDR1 is SGHDT and CDR2 is YYEEEE in the germline V gene. V lost 0 bases to trimming and J lost 8 bases, with 6 bases between them.

This clonotype was seen many times. The chain employs TRBV2 and TRBJ2-3; D uncertain. Germline loops: CDR1 SNHLY, CDR2 FYNNEI. V dropped 4 bases and J dropped 5 bases, with 10 bases sitting between them. The CDR3 covers 13 residues. CDR3 in DNA: TGTGCCAGCAGTGCGGTCATGGTAGATACGCAGTATTTT. Translated, it gives CASSAVMVDTQYF.

As for this clonotype: A much larger clone differs from this one at a single base, so this may be a read error. The rearrangement joins TRBV6-6 to TRBJ1-2; the D is unclear. CDR3 size: 17 residues. Germline assignment: CDR1 MNHNY and CDR2 SVGAGI (reference sequence). CDR3 sequence reads: CASSAPLGGRKTYGYAF. In nucleotides, the CDR3 is TGTGCCAGCAGTGCTCCACTAGGTGGGAGAAAGACCTATGGCTACGCCTTC.

This clonotype was seen at least ten times. V gene TRBV14 combines with J gene TRBJ2-7; TRBD1 is a possible D gene (5 bases). With 4 bases removed from V and 4 bases from J, the gap between germline ends came to 11 bases. The CDR3 spans 13 residues. Germline CDR1 and CDR2: SGHDN and FVKESK. This CDR3 reads CASSLDQGYEQYF. In DNA form, the CDR3 reads TGTGCCAGCAGCCTGGACCAGGGATACGAGCAGTACTTC.

This clonotype was recorded at least ten times. The CDR3 reads CASSPLPGQGYEAFF. The CDR3 bases are TGTGCCAGCAGTCCCCTCCCCGGACAGGGGTATGAGGCTTTCTTT. The chain carries TRBV6-2 or TRBV6-3 and TRBJ1-1, with TRBD1 matching over 9 bases. V lost 5 bases and J lost 11; bases outside the gene matches: 15. Looked up from germline, CDR1 is MNHEY and CDR2 is SVGEGT. This CDR3 is built from 15 residues.

This clonotype has at least ten counts. The J gene is TRBJ2-1, the V gene TRBV20-1, with a weak D call TRBD1 (6 bases). Trimming removed 6 bases from V and 5 bases from J, with 11 bases in between. This CDR3 has 12 amino acids. In germline, CDR1 is DFQATT, CDR2 SNEGSKA (reference sequence). The CDR3 region is CSATRGHNEQFF. DNA for the CDR3: TGCAGTGCGACCAGGGGCCACAATGAGCAGTTCTTC.

Worth noting for this clonotype: A much bigger clone sits one base away, suggesting this may be a read error. The chain is built from TRBV5-4 and TRBJ1-2; no clear D. CDR1 is SGHNT and CDR2 is YYREEE in the germline V gene (reference sequence). Trimming cost V 7 bases and J 4 bases, with 23 bases left between them. The CDR3 covers 16 residues. The CDR3, as DNA: TGTGCCAGCTACCATAGCGTACCAAGAAAGACCTATGGCTACACCTTC. It encodes CASYHSVPRKTYGYTF.

With regard to this clonotype: A much larger clonotype is one base distant, so this may be a read error. V usage is TRBV11-3 and J usage is TRBJ2-2, with 9 bases identical to TRBD2. CDR3 length equals 17 residues. Germline CDR1 SGHNT, CDR2 YENEEA. After removal of 7 bases from V and 1 base from J, the junction contained 10 bases not matched to a gene. The CDR3, as DNA: TGTGCCAGCAACTTGCGGGGGGGGTTTTTGAACACCGGGGAGCTGTTTTTT. Residues: CASNLRGGFLNTGELFF.

On this clonotype itself: A much larger clone lies a single base off, so this may be a read error. The chain combines TRBV21-1 with TRBJ2-7; the table gives TRBD2 as D, unverified against the DNA. TRBV21-1 is given as a pseudogene. The CDR3 sequence is 17 residues long. The DNA for the CDR3 is TGTGCCAGCACCATGGTACGGGCTAGCGGCCCATCCTACGAGCAGTACTTC. Encoded protein: CASTMVRASGPSYEQYF.

This clonotype was observed many times. The chain employs TRBV24-1 and TRBJ1-2; no definite D call. V lost 6 bases to trimming and J lost 4 bases, with 23 bases between them. Germline CDR1 KGHDR, CDR2 SFDVKD. CDR3 length: 17 residues. In nucleotides, the CDR3 is TGTGCCACCAGTCCAGATAGTAGTACCAGAAAGACCTATGGCTACACCTTC. Protein: CATSPDSSTRKTYGYTF.

This clonotype has a count of ten or more. The chain couples TRBV30 to TRBJ1-2; D perhaps matches TRBD1 (5 bases). V was cut by 1 base and J by 4 bases, with 16 bases left in between. CDR3 length: 15 residues. Germline V gene data show CDR1 as GTSNPN and CDR2 as SVGIG (reference sequence). The CDR3 spells CAWSAGETGVYGYTF. The DNA of the CDR3 is TGTGCCTGGAGTGCAGGTGAAACAGGAGTCTATGGCTACACCTTC.

The chain combines TRBV3-1 with TRBJ1-2; no clear D. The CDR3 covers 17 residues. V was clipped by 5 bases and J by 4 bases, with 23 bases between them. CDR1 and CDR2 (germline): LGHDT, YNNKEL (reference sequence). CDR3 DNA sequence: TGTGCCAGCAGCTGGCAGAGCACCCTTCGAAAGACCTATGGCTACACCTTC. Protein product: CASSWQSTLRKTYGYTF.

Details on this clonotype: The junction shows a germline mismatch at one end, possibly a read error. V is TRBV25-1 and J is TRBJ1-2, with no clear D. The CDR3 has 17 amino acids. From germline, CDR1 is MGHDK and CDR2 SYGVNS. CDR3 DNA: TGTGCCAACAGTCAGCGAGAAGAACTGGGAAAGACCTATGGCTACACCTTC. The encoded protein is CANSQREELGKTYGYTF.

This clonotype was counted ten times or more. V usage is TRBV27 and J usage is TRBJ1-1, with 7 bases matching TRBD1. This CDR3 spans 14 amino acids. V shed 2 bases and J 5 bases; nucleotides not matched to a gene: 5. Germline assignment: CDR1 MNHEY and CDR2 SMNVEV (reference sequence). The CDR3 region has the DNA TGTGCCAGCAGTTTAGCAGGGGGATGGACTGAAGCTTTCTTT. Encoded protein: CASSLAGGWTEAFF.